What follows is one TCR beta chain and its context. Enrolled through a virtual design, the participants were between roughly 18 and 90 years of age and came from under 30 US areas. The CDR3 is 14 amino acids. V was cut by 6 bases and J by 2 bases, with 11 bases left in between. The germline gives CDR1 LNHDA, CDR2 SQIVND (reference sequence). The sample originates from a study of blood T cell repertoires in COVID-19. Study overall: Donors in the United States, Italy and Spain gave samples during acute or convalescent COVID-19. Nucleic acid was either cDNA or gDNA, and it came from T cells, B-cell-depleted T cells, or PBMCs.

Original analysis: Estimated nucleated cell counts came from reference gene primer amplification. Profiled with immunoSEQ multiplex PCR; TCRdb holds only in-frame clones, not every one. The V and J calls and clone size come from that table; D and trimming were worked out from the DNA. The sample includes fewer than 300,000 clones, under 95% of them seen just once. Input material: PBMCs or T cells enriched from blood (not recorded which). This TCR was recovered from a middle-aged woman with acute COVID-19. This chain joins TRBV19 and TRBJ1-5; D is possibly TRBD1 (5 bases). The CDR3 here is CASRTVPGNQPQHF. CDR3 sequence (DNA): TGTGCCAGTAGGACAGTTCCGGGCAATCAGCCCCAGCATTTT.